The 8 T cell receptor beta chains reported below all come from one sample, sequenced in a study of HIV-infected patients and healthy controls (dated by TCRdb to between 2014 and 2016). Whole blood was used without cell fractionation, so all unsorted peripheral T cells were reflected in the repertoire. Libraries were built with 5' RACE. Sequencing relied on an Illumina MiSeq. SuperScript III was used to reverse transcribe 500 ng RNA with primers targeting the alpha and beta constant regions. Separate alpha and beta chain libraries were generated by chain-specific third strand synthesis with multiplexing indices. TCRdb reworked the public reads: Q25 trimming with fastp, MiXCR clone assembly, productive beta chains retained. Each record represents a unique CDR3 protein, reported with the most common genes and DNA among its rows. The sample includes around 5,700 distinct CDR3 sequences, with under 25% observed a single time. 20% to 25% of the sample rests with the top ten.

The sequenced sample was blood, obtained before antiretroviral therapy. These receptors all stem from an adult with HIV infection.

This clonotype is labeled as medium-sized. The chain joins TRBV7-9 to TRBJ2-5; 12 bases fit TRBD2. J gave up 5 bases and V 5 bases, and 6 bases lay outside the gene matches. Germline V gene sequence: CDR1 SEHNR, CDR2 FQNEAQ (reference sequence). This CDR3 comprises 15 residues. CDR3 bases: TGTGCCAGCAGCACTAGGACTAGCGGGGTCGAGACCCAGTACTTC. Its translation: CASSTRTSGVETQYF.

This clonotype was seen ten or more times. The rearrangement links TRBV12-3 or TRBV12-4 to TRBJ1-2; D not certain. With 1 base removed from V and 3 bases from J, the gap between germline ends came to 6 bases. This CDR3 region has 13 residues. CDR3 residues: CASSLDQDYGYTF. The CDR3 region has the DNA TGTGCCAGCAGTTTAGACCAGGACTATGGCTACACCTTC.

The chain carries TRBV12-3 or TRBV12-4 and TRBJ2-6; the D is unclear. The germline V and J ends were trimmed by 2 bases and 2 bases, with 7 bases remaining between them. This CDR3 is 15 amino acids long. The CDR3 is CASSLTVPGANVLTF. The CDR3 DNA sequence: TGTGCCAGCAGTTTAACGGTACCTGGGGCCAACGTCCTGACTTTC.

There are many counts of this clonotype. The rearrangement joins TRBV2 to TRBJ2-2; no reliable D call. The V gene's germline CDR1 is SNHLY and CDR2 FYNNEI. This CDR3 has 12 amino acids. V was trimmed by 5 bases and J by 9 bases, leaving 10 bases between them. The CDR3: CASSWTPRELFF. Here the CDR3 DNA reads TGTGCCAGCAGTTGGACCCCGCGGGAGCTGTTTTTT. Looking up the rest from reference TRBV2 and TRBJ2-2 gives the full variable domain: EPEVTQTPSHQVTQMGQEVILRCVPISNHLYFYWYRQILGQKVEFLVSFYNNEISEKSEIFDDQFSVERPDGSNFTLKIRSTKLEDSAMYFCASSWTPRELFFGEGSRLTVL.

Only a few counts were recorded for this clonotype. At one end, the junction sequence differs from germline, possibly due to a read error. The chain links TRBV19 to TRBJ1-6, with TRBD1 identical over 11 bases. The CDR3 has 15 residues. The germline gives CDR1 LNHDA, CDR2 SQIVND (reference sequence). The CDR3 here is CASSAPGQGGSPIHF. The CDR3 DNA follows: TGTGCCAGTAGCGCTCCGGGACAGGGGGGTTCACCCATCCACTTT. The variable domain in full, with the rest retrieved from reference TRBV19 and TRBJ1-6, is DGGITQSPKYLFRKEGQNVTLSCEQNLNHDAMYWYRQDPGQGLRLIYYSQIVNDFQKGDIAEGYSVSREKKESFPLTVTSAQKNPTAFYLCASSAPGQGGSPIHFGNGTRLTVT.

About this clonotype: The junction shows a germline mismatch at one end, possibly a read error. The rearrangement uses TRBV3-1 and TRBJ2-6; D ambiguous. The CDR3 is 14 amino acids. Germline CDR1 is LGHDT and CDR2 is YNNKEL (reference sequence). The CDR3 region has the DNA TGTGCCAGCAGCCTTGACCATGGGGACAACGTCCTGACTTTC. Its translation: CASSLDHGDNVLTF.

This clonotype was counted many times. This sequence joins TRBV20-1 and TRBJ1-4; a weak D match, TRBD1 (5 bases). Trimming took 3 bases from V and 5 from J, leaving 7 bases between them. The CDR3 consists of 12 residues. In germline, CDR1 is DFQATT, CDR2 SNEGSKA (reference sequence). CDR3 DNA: TGCAGTGCTAGGGGGCCCAATGAAAAACTGTTTTTT. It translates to CSARGPNEKLFF.

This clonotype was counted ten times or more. The CDR3 here is CASSPRSLGYGYTF. CDR3 coding DNA: TGTGCCAGCAGCCCAAGGTCCTTGGGCTATGGCTACACCTTC. The V and J genes are TRBV7-9 and TRBJ1-2; D not resolved. The germline V and J ends were trimmed by 5 bases and 4 bases, with 14 bases remaining between them. This CDR3 region has 14 residues. Germline CDR1 and CDR2: SEHNR and FQNEAQ (reference sequence).